This T cell receptor (beta chain) derives from a study of post-analysis software for immune sequencing data. Study at large: Some patients lacked subtype; others had relapsing-remitting, secondary progressive or progressive-relapsing disease. The study's findings and limits: Those samples that were prepared in the same batch co-clustered strongly by F measure.

With respect to this clonotype: Its antigen is as yet unknown.

Tagging with unique molecular identifiers was a feature of the TCR beta cDNA libraries. Using its own MiXCR run on the PCR reads, TCRdb lists one record per CDR3 protein. The data hold under 650,000 distinct CDR3 sequences, with 44% observed a single time. Sequencing was carried out using blood. The sequence derives from a girl aged 5-17 years with multiple sclerosis.

For the CDR3, the DNA is TGTGCCAGCAGCACGGGGTTACAGAGACAGTTCTTC. Its translation is CASSTGLQRQFF. V gene TRBV11-2 combines with J gene TRBJ2-1, with a possible D match to TRBD2 (5 bases). Germline lookup yields CDR1 SGHAT and CDR2 FQNNGV. V was trimmed by 5 bases and J by 13 bases, leaving 15 bases between them. The CDR3 covers 12 residues.